This T cell receptor (beta chain) was found in a study of CD8 T cells in ankylosing spondylitis. Study conclusions and caveats: Significant enrichment of disease-linked clones was reportedly seen in matched ankylosing spondylitis synovial fluid. Prior work had noted some motif variants in reactive arthritis blood and synovial fluid. Seemingly distinctive of ankylosing spondylitis blood was a TCR beta motif formed by eight highly homologous variants.

TCRdb reprocessed the 5' RACE reads via MiXCR and lists one record per CDR3 protein. Of 290,000 or so distinct CDR3 sequences in the sample, around 20% are singletons; the top ten hold about 3.7%. Germline-derived CDR1 and CDR2 are MNHEY and SMNVEV (reference sequence). Trimming left V 3 bases short and J 6 bases short, with 10 bases between. This CDR3 is built from 13 residues. On this clonotype: Its specificity is not known.

This clonotype originated in a female donor with ankylosing spondylitis or in good health (not recorded which). The genes are TRBV27 and TRBJ2-3; D ambiguous. The sequencing input was blood, either unsorted or a sorted T cell fraction (not recorded which). CDR3 in DNA: TGTGCCAGCAGTTTCCGGCTAATCGATACGCAGTATTTT. Amino acids: CASSFRLIDTQYF.